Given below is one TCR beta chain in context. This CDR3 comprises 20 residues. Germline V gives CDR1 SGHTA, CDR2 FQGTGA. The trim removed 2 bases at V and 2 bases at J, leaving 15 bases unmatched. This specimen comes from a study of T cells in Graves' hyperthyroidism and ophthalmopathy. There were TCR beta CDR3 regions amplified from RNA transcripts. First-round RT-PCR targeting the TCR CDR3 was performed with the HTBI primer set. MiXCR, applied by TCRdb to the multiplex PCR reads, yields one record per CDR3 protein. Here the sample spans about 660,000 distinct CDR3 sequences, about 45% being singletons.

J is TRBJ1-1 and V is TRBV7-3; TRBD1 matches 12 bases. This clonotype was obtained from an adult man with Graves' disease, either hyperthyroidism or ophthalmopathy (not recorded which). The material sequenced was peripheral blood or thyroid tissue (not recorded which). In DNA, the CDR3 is TGTGCCAGCAGCTTAGTCCAGGGACAGGGGGCTTGGATCATCAACACTGAAGCTTTCTTT. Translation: CASSLVQGQGAWIINTEAFF.